The rows below give T cell receptor beta chains drawn from one sample of a study of cytomegalovirus exposure and HLA in healthy donors. TCRdb's copy holds only in-frame clones and misses some; the assay was immunoSEQ multiplex PCR. The sample holds roughly 100,000 clones, over 70% seen once. The sequenced sample consisted of PBMCs. Receptors were obtained from a man aged 18 to 29 in good health and CMV-seropositive. Each CDR3 is given without its conserved first and last residue.

>TRBJ1-5|TRBV28
ASSRGDEFHQPQH
>TRBJ1-1|TRBV10-3
AISEPKDRNTEAF
>TRBJ1-1|TRBV5-6
ASSLAGRTEAF
>TRBJ2-7|TRBV5-1
ASSWGRGTYEQY
>TRBJ2-5|TRBV7-3
ASSLYSAGAETQY
>TRBJ1-1|TRBV6-1
ATPGAEIEAF
>TRBJ2-2|TRBV5-1
ASSLGTGSNTGELF
>TRBJ2-7|TRBV14
ASSNTGPPRQY
>TRBJ1-4|TRBV7-9
ASSLDSGELF
>TRBJ2-2|TRBV10-3
AISEDPTGGLF
>TRBJ1-1|TRBV10-3
AIRAGLTENTEAF
>TRBJ2-3|TRBV5-4
ASSPPRLDTQY
>TRBJ1-1|TRBV30
AWVRVKEAF
>TRBJ2-5|TRBV5-1
ASRKTGAFQETQY
>TRBJ2-5|TRBV7-9
ASSPGGRETQY
>TRBJ1-2|TRBV28
ASSLYGRVKDGYT
>TRBJ1-6|TRBV4-1
ASSHLTGTGISPLH
>TRBJ2-7|TRBV29-1
SAYVVGQGSYEQY
>TRBJ1-1|TRBV30
AWSPPGTVNTEAF
>TRBJ1-4|TRBV5-1
ASSSIGDRVEKLF
>TRBJ2-1|TRBV4-2
ASSQPQRHLAGGRAGEQF
>TRBJ1-4|TRBV5-1
ASRETVATNEKLF
>TRBJ1-5|TRBV27
ASSSGDRGFGQPQH
>TRBJ2-1|TRBV7-9
ASSQEAVLAGGPDEQF
>TRBJ1-1|TRBV11-2
ASSLVRLDGRELNTEAF
>TRBJ1-4|TRBV27
ASKPRGRDNEKLF
>TRBJ2-7|TRBV2
ASSEEDTRG